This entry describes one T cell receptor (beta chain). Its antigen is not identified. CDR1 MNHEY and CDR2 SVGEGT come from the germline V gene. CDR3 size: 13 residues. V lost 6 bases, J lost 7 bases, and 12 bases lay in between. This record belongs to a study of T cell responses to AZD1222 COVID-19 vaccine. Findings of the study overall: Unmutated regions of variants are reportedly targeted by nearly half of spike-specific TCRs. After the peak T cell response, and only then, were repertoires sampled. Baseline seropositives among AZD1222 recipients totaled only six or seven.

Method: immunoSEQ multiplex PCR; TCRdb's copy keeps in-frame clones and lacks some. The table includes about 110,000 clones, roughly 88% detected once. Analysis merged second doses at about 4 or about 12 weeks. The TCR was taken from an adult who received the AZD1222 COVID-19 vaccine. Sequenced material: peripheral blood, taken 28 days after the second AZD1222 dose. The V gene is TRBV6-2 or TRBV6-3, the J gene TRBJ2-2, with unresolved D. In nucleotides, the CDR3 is TGTGCCAGCAGCCGGCCCCTGATCGGGGAGCTGTTTTTT. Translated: CASSRPLIGELFF.